Here is one T cell receptor (beta chain) with its context. The data stem from a study of blood T cell repertoires in COVID-19. For the study at large: The samples span acute and convalescent COVID-19 from the United States, Italy and Spain.

Adults between roughly 18 and 89 years of age took part from about two dozen US areas. Cohorts were based on clinical histories the participants reported. The repertoire was sequenced with immunoSEQ multiplex PCR; TCRdb's copy has only in-frame clones and lacks some. The table shows some 460,000 clones, with 87% occurring only once. Germline V gene lookup returns CDR1 MDHEN and CDR2 SYDVKM. The junction had 5 bases not matched to a gene; V was cut back by 2 bases and J by 4 bases. This CDR3 has 15 amino acids. This sequence originates from a woman aged 18-35 years with acute COVID-19. J is TRBJ1-5 and V is TRBV28, with 7 bases identical to TRBD1. The material sequenced was PBMCs or T cells enriched from blood (not recorded which). This CDR3 is CASSLVQTGNQPQHF. The DNA of the CDR3 is TGTGCCAGCAGTTTAGTGCAGACAGGGAATCAGCCCCAGCATTTT.